A single sample gave rise to the 3 T cell receptor beta chains below, sequenced in a study of cytomegalovirus exposure and HLA in healthy donors. Primers included in the PCR were 60 Vbeta and 13 Jbeta primers. The assay was immunoSEQ multiplex PCR, and TCRdb's table has in-frame clones only and misses some. This table has 96,000 or so clones, roughly 74% appearing once. The specimen was PBMCs. These receptors all stem from a woman in her seventies in good health and CMV-seropositive.

The rearrangement uses TRBV28 and TRBJ2-1; 11 bases fit TRBD2. The CDR3 contains 14 residues. The germline V gene has CDR1 MDHEN and CDR2 SYDVKM. J gave up 7 bases and V 8 bases, and 7 bases lay outside the gene matches. CDR3 DNA sequence: TGTGCCAGCCGAACTAGCGGGAGTATAAATGAGCAGTTCTTC. It yields the protein CASRTSGSINEQFF.

J is TRBJ1-1 and V is TRBV5-1; 12 bases align to TRBD1. The CDR3 has 17 residues. With 0 bases clipped from V and 6 bases from J, the junction kept 9 bases outside the gene matches. Germline V gene lookup returns CDR1 SGHRS and CDR2 YFSETQ. Here the CDR3 DNA reads TGCGCCAGCAGCTTGGTGGGACAGGGGGCGCAGACTTCTGAAGCTTTCTTT. This translates into CASSLVGQGAQTSEAFF.

The chain's CDR3 is CASSFNGAGAVEQYF. Written as DNA, the CDR3 is TGTGCCAGCAGTTTTAATGGGGCGGGAGCAGTCGAGCAGTACTTC. V is TRBV28 and J is TRBJ2-7, with 7 bases lining up with TRBD2. Germline CDR1 reads MDHEN; CDR2 reads SYDVKM. The junction had 11 bases not matched to a gene; V was cut back by 3 bases and J by 6 bases. The CDR3 length is 15 residues.